The clone carrying this T cell receptor (beta chain) appeared a few times. Its matching antigen is unknown. Time point defined: persistent/refractory GD, antithyroid drugs over 5 years with positive TRAb. From RNA extracted from PBMCs, the TCR library was made. The sample originates from a study of regulatory T cells in long-lasting Graves disease. Study-level background: By definition, persistent Graves' disease involved antithyroid drugs for over 5 years alongside positive TSH receptor antibodies.

Findings of the study overall: Among samples with persistent disease, TRBV28, TRBJ1-2 and TRBJ2-5 were favored. The number of shared public clonotypes was higher in persistent patients (roughly 2,800) than new patients (966).

V shed 5 bases and J 0 bases; nucleotides not matched to a gene: 6. The CDR3 is 16 residues long. CDR1 is SGHVS and CDR2 is FQNEAQ in the germline V gene. Sequencing libraries for TCR beta were prepared with iRepertoire HTBI primers and Arm-PCR of CDR3 regions. Via MiXCR, TCRdb re-called the multiplex PCR reads, giving one row per CDR3 protein. This repertoire shows about half a million distinct CDR3 sequences, 22% found once; its top ten account for about an eighth. This sample comprised peripheral blood mononuclear cells (PBMCs), obtained when the disease was refractory, from a patient treated with antithyroid drugs. The sequence was collected from a female donor with Graves disease. This rearrangement joins TRBV7-8 to TRBJ2-2; 7 bases fit TRBD1. The CDR3 protein is CASSPQDRPNTGELFF. The CDR3 bases are TGTGCCAGCAGCCCCCAGGACAGGCCGAACACCGGGGAGCTGTTTTTT. Full variable domain (missing parts from reference TRBV7-8 and TRBJ2-2): GAGVSQSPRYKVAKRGQDVALRCDPISGHVSLFWYQQALGQGPEFLTYFQNEAQLDKSGLPSDRFFAERPEGSVSTLKIQRTQQEDSAVYLCASSPQDRPNTGELFFGEGSRLTVL.